This entry describes one T cell receptor beta chain. Clones were read by immunoSEQ multiplex PCR, and TCRdb kept only the in-frame ones, dropping some. The sample shows hundreds of thousands of clones, more than 80% of them seen only once. The data stem from a study of control samples from healthy donors and cancer patients. This CDR3 has 16 amino acids. Germline V gene sequence: CDR1 WSHSY, CDR2 SAAADI. J was trimmed by 6 bases and V by 5 bases; bases with no gene match: 11. The V call is TRBV10-2, the J call TRBJ2-1, with 9 bases that match TRBD1. The source of this sequence is a man between 35 and 55 years old with head and neck cancer. Material for sequencing was PBMCs. CDR3 in amino acids: CASSNLDRGSGNEQFF. The CDR3 nucleotides are TGCGCCAGCAGTAACCTCGACAGGGGGTCAGGCAATGAGCAGTTCTTC.